This passage covers 22 T cell receptor beta chains from one sample sequenced in a study of shared T cell receptors in the human thymus. Using immunoSEQ multiplex PCR, the repertoire was profiled, and TCRdb retains in-frame clones only, with some absent. The repertoire holds approximately 730,000 clones, around 85% seen once, with 0.008% to 0.011% in the top ten. These same records also appear under a second study, on human thymus T cells.

Input material: thymocytes. All receptors derive from a girl in the first two years of life with a congenital heart defect.

This clone occurred a few times. The chain couples TRBV25-1 to TRBJ1-6; 9 nucleotides align to TRBD1. This CDR3 is 13 amino acids long. Germline assignment: CDR1 MGHDK and CDR2 SYGVNS. V shed 8 bases and J 7 bases; nucleotides not matched to a gene: 3. The CDR3 sequence is CASGQGRNSPLHF. In DNA, the CDR3 is TGTGCCAGCGGACAGGGGCGCAATTCACCCCTCCACTTT. The full variable domain, its missing parts supplied by reference TRBV25-1 and TRBJ1-6, is EADIYQTPRYLVIGTGKKITLECSQTMGHDKMYWYQQDPGMELHLIHYSYGVNSTEKGDLSSESTVSRIRTEHFPLTLESARPSHTSQYLCASGQGRNSPLHFGNGTRLTVT.

This rearrangement joins TRBV4-1 to TRBJ1-5; 7 bases are a match to TRBD1. Per the germline V gene, CDR1 is MGHRA and CDR2 is YSYEKL. The CDR3 sequence is 16 residues long. The V segment lost 1 base and the J segment 0 bases; nucleotides outside the gene matches: 3. CDR3 sequence: CASSQAGQVSNQPQHF. Written as DNA, the CDR3 is TGCGCCAGCAGCCAAGCAGGACAGGTTAGCAATCAGCCCCAGCATTTT.

The table lists this clone with a count of one. This sequence joins TRBV5-6 and TRBJ2-7; 8 bases are a match to TRBD2. With V trimmed by 4 bases and J by 0 bases, 6 bases remained unmatched. The length of the CDR3 is 15 residues. CDR1 and CDR2 (germline): SGHDT, YYEEEE. Written as DNA, the CDR3 is TGTGCCAGCAGCCCGGAAGCGGGGGACTCCTACGAGCAGTACTTC. Translating gives CASSPEAGDSYEQYF.

The CDR3 coding sequence is TGCGCCAGCCGCCTGTACAGGGGGCCTTACTACGAGCAGTACTTC. Its protein product is CASRLYRGPYYEQYF. The genes are TRBV4-1 and TRBJ2-7; TRBD1 aligns across 9 bases. The junction had 11 bases not matched to a gene; V was cut back by 8 bases and J by 3 bases. The germline CDR1 and CDR2 sequences are MGHRA and YSYEKL. The CDR3 is made up of 15 amino acids.

The CDR3 DNA is TGTGCCAGCAGCTTAGACCGGGACAGGGGACATTTTCAGCCCCAGCATTTT. Its protein is CASSLDRDRGHFQPQHF. The J gene is TRBJ1-5, the V gene TRBV7-6, with TRBD1 identical over 10 bases. In germline, CDR1 is SGHVS, CDR2 FNYEAQ. This CDR3 is 17 amino acids long. V gave up 1 base and J gave up 6 bases; unmatched junction bases: 9.

The CDR3 loop is CASRKPKDRACGYTF. The DNA of the CDR3 is TGTGCCAGCAGAAAGCCGAAGGACAGGGCGTGTGGCTACACCTTC. The chain is built from TRBV2 and TRBJ1-2; 8 bases agree with TRBD1. Germline trimming cut 6 bases from V and 7 bases from J; bases unmatched to any gene: 13. CDR1 and CDR2 from the germline V gene are SNHLY and FYNNEI. The CDR3 spans 15 residues. Using reference TRBV2 and TRBJ1-2 for the parts outside the CDR3, the full variable domain is EPEVTQTPSHQVTQMGQEVILRCVPISNHLYFYWYRQILGQKVEFLVSFYNNEISEKSEIFDDQFSVERPDGSNFTLKIRSTKLEDSAMYFCASRKPKDRACGYTFGSGTRLTVV.

On this clone: Other DNA variants within this sample encode the same CDR3. The chain couples TRBV4-1 to TRBJ2-7, with no clear D. V gave up 0 bases and J gave up 6 bases, with 6 bases separating them. Germline V gene sequence: CDR1 MGHRA, CDR2 YSYEKL. The CDR3 sequence is 12 residues long. CDR3 DNA: TGCGCCAGCAGCCAAGAACGCGGCGAGCAGTACTTC. Amino acid sequence: CASSQERGEQYF.

This clone has just one count. J is TRBJ1-2 and V is TRBV5-1, with 7 bases identical to TRBD1. The CDR3 extends over 17 amino acids. CDR1 is SGHRS, CDR2 YFSETQ, per germline. With V trimmed by 4 bases and J by 3 bases, 15 bases remained unmatched. The CDR3 region is CASSLPALDRVDYGYTF. CDR3 DNA sequence: TGCGCCAGCAGCCTCCCGGCCCTCGACAGGGTGGACTATGGCTACACCTTC.

The rearrangement links TRBV27 to TRBJ2-7; 7 nucleotides line up with TRBD2. Trimming took 1 base from V and 0 from J; bases not matched to a gene: 6. The CDR3 runs to 16 residues. Germline V gene sequence: CDR1 MNHEY, CDR2 SMNVEV (reference sequence). DNA for the CDR3: TGTGCCAGCAGTTTATTTGGGGGGGGAACCTCCTACGAGCAGTACTTC. Its translation: CASSLFGGGTSYEQYF.

V and J are TRBV6-5 and TRBJ2-1; D might be TRBD1 (5 bases). Germline CDR1 is MNHEY and CDR2 is SVGAGI. The CDR3 runs 15 residues. The V gene lost 5 bases and the J gene lost 2 bases, with 13 bases spanning the gap. For the CDR3, the DNA is TGTGCCAGCAGTAGGACACGGAACACCTACAATGAGCAGTTCTTC. Its translation is CASSRTRNTYNEQFF.

The genes are TRBV11-2 and TRBJ1-1; no definite D call. Germline CDR1 and CDR2: SGHAT and FQNNGV. The germline V and J ends were trimmed by 2 bases and 4 bases, with 5 bases remaining between them. The CDR3 loop spans 12 amino acids. In nucleotides, the CDR3 is TGTGCCAGCAGCTTATTTCTCACTGAAGCTTTCTTT. Translation: CASSLFLTEAFF.

The chain recombines TRBV16 with TRBJ1-5; 12 bases fit TRBD1. The CDR3 is 21 amino acids. The J segment lost 1 base and the V segment lost 2 bases, leaving 15 bases of the junction unmatched. CDR1 is KGHSY, CDR2 FQNENV, per germline. CDR3 loop: CASSQTNRDRGRAGSNQPQHF. CDR3 DNA sequence: TGTGCCAGCAGCCAAACAAACCGGGACAGGGGGCGTGCGGGAAGCAATCAGCCCCAGCATTTT.

The rearrangement joins TRBV27 to TRBJ2-7; D call uncertain. CDR3 size: 13 residues. The V gene lost 7 bases and the J gene lost 2 bases, with 12 bases spanning the gap. Per the germline V gene, CDR1 is MNHEY and CDR2 is SMNVEV (reference sequence). In nucleotides, the CDR3 is TGTGCCAGCATTCTCCCAGGCACCTACGAGCAGTACTTC. Encoded protein: CASILPGTYEQYF.

This chain joins TRBV6-5 and TRBJ2-3; 12 bases map to TRBD2. The germline V gene encodes CDR1 MNHEY and CDR2 SVGAGI. The J segment lost 7 bases and the V segment lost 7 bases, leaving 9 bases of the junction unmatched. The length of the CDR3 is 15 residues. CDR3 residues: CASMITSGGRNTQYF. The CDR3, as DNA: TGTGCCAGCATGATCACTAGCGGGGGGAGAAATACGCAGTATTTT.

This clone has a single count. V gene TRBV6-1 combines with J gene TRBJ1-3; D remains ambiguous. Per the germline V gene, CDR1 is MNHNS and CDR2 is SASEGT. Deletions cut 6 bases from V and 0 bases from J, with 12 bases between. The CDR3 is 15 amino acids. CDR3 in amino acids: CASSFGRGSGNTIYF. The CDR3 coding sequence is TGTGCCAGCAGCTTCGGACGGGGCTCTGGAAACACCATATATTTT.

The V call is TRBV7-2, the J call TRBJ2-5; 9 bases match TRBD2. The V segment lost 4 bases and the J segment 1 base; nucleotides outside the gene matches: 16. The CDR3 loop spans 19 amino acids. The germline CDR1 and CDR2 sequences are SGHTA and FQGNSA. As DNA, the CDR3 is TGTGCCAGCAGCTCGCCGCCGGGACTAGCACCGACGGGCCAAGAGACCCAGTACTTC. This codes for CASSSPPGLAPTGQETQYF.

J is TRBJ2-4 and V is TRBV9; D may be TRBD1 (6 bases). Germline V lookup: CDR1 SGDLS, CDR2 YYNGEE. The length of the CDR3 is 17 residues. The ends were cut back, 4 bases at V and 3 bases at J, with 20 bases in the middle. The CDR3 DNA is TGTGCCAGCAGCCTTTTACCTCAGGGGTACGGCAAAAACATTCAGTACTTC. It is translated as CASSLLPQGYGKNIQYF.

The chain combines TRBV25-1 with TRBJ1-3; D call uncertain. V was cut by 1 base and J by 2 bases, with 12 bases left in between. This CDR3 has 16 residues. Germline V lookup: CDR1 MGHDK, CDR2 SYGVNS. DNA for the CDR3: TGTGCCAGCAGTGAATCGACGGGGAGACCTGGAAACACCATATATTTT. Translation: CASSESTGRPGNTIYF.

The chain links TRBV4-1 to TRBJ1-2, with no clear D. The germline V and J ends were trimmed by 2 bases and 2 bases, with 6 bases remaining between them. This CDR3 has 13 residues. In germline, CDR1 is MGHRA, CDR2 YSYEKL. CDR3 DNA sequence: TGCGCCAGCAGCCAACGGGAGAACTATGGCTACACCTTC. Translation: CASSQRENYGYTF.

This rearrangement joins TRBV6-1 to TRBJ2-2, with 7 bases identical to TRBD1. This CDR3 comprises 15 residues. The V gene end was trimmed by 6 bases and the J gene end by 0 bases; junction bases not matched to a gene: 4. Germline lookup yields CDR1 MNHNS and CDR2 SASEGT. The CDR3 here is CASSLQGPNTGELFF. CDR3 DNA sequence: TGTGCCAGCAGCCTACAGGGGCCGAACACCGGGGAGCTGTTTTTT.

J is TRBJ1-5 and V is TRBV5-8; TRBD1 matches at 7 bases. This CDR3 is 11 amino acids long. The junction had 1 base not matched to a gene; V was cut back by 4 bases and J by 9 bases. Germline V CDR1 and CDR2: SGHTS, YDEGEE. CDR3 coding DNA: TGTGCCAGCAGCCAGGGGGGGCCCCAGCATTTT. Translation: CASSQGGPQHF.

The chain links TRBV5-5 to TRBJ1-6, with D possibly matching TRBD1 (6 bases). Germline CDR1 and CDR2: SGHKS and YYEKEE (reference sequence). The CDR3 totals 15 residues. V lost 4 bases, J lost 10 bases, and 18 bases lay in between. This chain's CDR3 is CASSLTTGSGSPLHF. The CDR3 DNA sequence: TGTGCCAGCAGCCTTACAACAGGGTCTGGGTCACCCCTCCACTTT.